The 21 T cell receptor beta chains given below trace back to one sample, sequenced in a study of T cell repertoires in cytomegalovirus infection. No antigen has been identified for these receptors. TCRdb re-analysed the reads in MiXCR, keeping a single row per CDR3 protein. The sample records tens of thousands of distinct CDR3 sequences, around 28% being singletons. This material consisted of CD8+ T cells from cultured PBMCs, taken from culture after CMV antigen stimulation. All receptors derive from a human donor in good health (CMV status not recorded). Some clones in this sample may be carry-over from other donors' samples.

V and J are TRBV19 and TRBJ2-7; D is possibly TRBD2 (6 bases). The CDR3 sequence is 16 residues long. Trimming left V 3 bases short and J 3 bases short, with 18 bases between. The germline CDR1 and CDR2 sequences are LNHDA and SQIVND (reference sequence). This CDR3 is CASSISAGFGLYEQYF. The CDR3 region has the DNA TGTGCCAGTAGTATTTCGGCGGGATTCGGTCTCTACGAGCAGTACTTC.

The table lists this clonotype with a few counts. The chain combines TRBV11-2 with TRBJ1-4; D uncertain. CDR1 is SGHAT, CDR2 FQNNGV, per germline. The length of the CDR3 is 14 residues. The V and J ends lost 7 bases and 4 bases respectively, with 13 bases between them. DNA for the CDR3: TGTGCCAGCACCGGTCCGATCCTTAATGAAAAACTGTTTTTT. The encoded protein is CASTGPILNEKLFF.

There are many counts of this clonotype. The J gene is TRBJ2-7, the V gene TRBV7-6; TRBD2 agrees at 8 bases. CDR3 size: 15 residues. CDR1 SGHVS and CDR2 FNYEAQ come from the germline V gene. The ends lost 5 bases at V and 3 bases at J; junction bases unmatched: 9. The DNA of the CDR3 is TGTGCCAGCAGCCCCACGGGGGGGGGAGTCTACGAGCAGTACTTC. This codes for CASSPTGGGVYEQYF.

This rearrangement joins TRBV19 to TRBJ1-2; D is unresolved. CDR3 length: 14 residues. V was pared by 3 bases and J by 2 bases, with 10 bases between. CDR1 and CDR2 (germline): LNHDA, SQIVND (reference sequence). The DNA of the CDR3 is TGTGCCAGTAGTATCCTGGCCACCAACTATGGCTACACCTTC. It encodes CASSILATNYGYTF.

The gene calls are TRBV4-3 and TRBJ2-2, with 14 bases matching TRBD2. Looked up from germline, CDR1 is LGHNA and CDR2 is YSLEER. The CDR3 extends over 17 amino acids. Losses at the gene ends were 4 bases for V and 5 bases for J; bases not matched to a gene: 6. The CDR3 loop is CASSPRLAGGGTGELFF. The CDR3 region has the DNA TGCGCCAGCAGCCCCAGACTAGCGGGAGGGGGGACCGGGGAGCTGTTTTTT.

This clonotype was seen only a few times. The rearrangement joins TRBV4-3 to TRBJ2-3, with D hard to call. CDR1 and CDR2 (germline): LGHNA, YSLEER. This CDR3 is 13 amino acids long. Between the trimmed V and J ends, which lost 0 bases and 5 bases, there was a span of 6 bases. CDR3 nucleotide sequence: TGCGCCAGCAGCCAAGATGGGAAAGATACGCAGTATTTT. Its translation: CASSQDGKDTQYF.

Only a few counts were recorded for this clonotype. The chain is built from TRBV6-1 and TRBJ2-7; 8 bases fit TRBD2. Germline loops: CDR1 MNHNS, CDR2 SASEGT. Trimming at V came to 6 bases and at J to 5 bases, leaving 12 bases not matched to a gene. This CDR3 spans 15 amino acids. CDR3 in amino acids: CASSDIRGGGDEQYF. The CDR3 nucleotides are TGTGCCAGCAGCGACATACGGGGGGGCGGCGACGAGCAGTACTTC.

This clonotype was detected a few times. This sequence joins TRBV12-3 or TRBV12-4 and TRBJ2-4, with TRBD1 identical over 7 bases. This CDR3 comprises 15 residues. V lost 7 bases and J lost 0; bases outside the gene matches: 6. The CDR3 spells CASTETGTAKNIQYF. CDR3 nucleotides: TGTGCCAGCACCGAGACAGGGACAGCCAAAAACATTCAGTACTTC.

This clonotype showed up many times. This rearrangement joins TRBV6-5 to TRBJ1-5; TRBD1 matches at 8 bases. CDR1 and CDR2 from the germline V gene are MNHEY and SVGAGI. The CDR3 has 14 residues. Germline trimming cut 6 bases from V and 7 bases from J; bases unmatched to any gene: 8. The DNA for the CDR3 is TGTGCCAGCAGCCGGACAGGGTTCGGACAGCCCCAGCATTTT. It codes for CASSRTGFGQPQHF.

The rearrangement links TRBV12-3 or TRBV12-4 to TRBJ2-2, with 9 bases that match TRBD2. There are 16 residues in the CDR3. Trimming removed 6 bases from V and 7 bases from J; junction bases left unmatched: 12. The CDR3 sequence: CASRNSGRPMGGELFF. CDR3 nucleotides: TGTGCCAGCAGGAATAGCGGGAGACCCATGGGCGGGGAGCTGTTTTTT.

V usage is TRBV12-3 or TRBV12-4 and J usage is TRBJ2-1; D unclear. CDR3 size: 13 residues. Trimming took off 3 bases at V and 4 bases at J, with 7 bases between the two ends. CDR3 bases: TGTGCCAGCAGTTTTTCGGATTACAATGAGCAGTTCTTC. As protein: CASSFSDYNEQFF.

This clonotype was detected once. This chain uses TRBV2 with TRBJ2-5; weak D call: TRBD1 (6 bases). CDR1 and CDR2 from the germline V gene are SNHLY and FYNNEI. The CDR3 runs to 15 residues. Trimming took off 6 bases at V and 5 bases at J, with 19 bases between the two ends. The CDR3 protein is CASSSHRDIRETQYF. The DNA for the CDR3 is TGTGCCAGCAGCTCACACAGGGATATCAGGGAGACCCAGTACTTC.

This clonotype appeared a few times. This chain connects TRBV7-9 to TRBJ1-1; D perhaps matches TRBD1 (5 bases). The V end was cut by 5 bases, the J end by 1 base, with 11 bases between. The CDR3 extends over 14 amino acids. Germline V gives CDR1 SEHNR, CDR2 FQNEAQ (reference sequence). CDR3: CASSPDKSNTEAFF. The CDR3 DNA reads as TGTGCCAGCAGCCCGGACAAGTCGAACACTGAAGCTTTCTTT.

J is TRBJ2-5 and V is TRBV11-3, with D perhaps matching TRBD1 or TRBD2 (5 bases each). The germline V gene encodes CDR1 SGHNT and CDR2 YENEEA. The length of the CDR3 is 13 residues. V was pared by 1 base and J by 5 bases, with 8 bases between. CDR3 amino acids: CASSLGREETQYF. The CDR3, as DNA: TGTGCCAGCAGCTTAGGCAGGGAGGAGACCCAGTACTTC.

This clonotype was seen many times. J is TRBJ2-1 and V is TRBV7-2; tentative D call: TRBD1 (5 bases). Trimming cost V 6 bases and J 5 bases, with 8 bases left between them. This CDR3 is built from 12 residues. Germline CDR1 is SGHTA and CDR2 is FQGNSA. CDR3 in amino acids: CASRGPHNEQFF. The CDR3 region has the DNA TGTGCCAGCAGGGGGCCCCACAATGAGCAGTTCTTC.

V and J are TRBV9 and TRBJ2-2; 9 positions match TRBD2. The germline gives CDR1 SGDLS, CDR2 YYNGEE. The J segment lost 6 bases and the V segment lost 5 bases, leaving 11 bases of the junction unmatched. The CDR3 length is 16 residues. The CDR3 coding sequence is TGTGCCAGCAGGGCGGAAGGCGGGGGGGCCTCCGGGGAGCTGTTTTTT. The encoded protein is CASRAEGGGASGELFF.

This clonotype was counted only a few times. The V and J genes are TRBV6-1 and TRBJ2-1; possibly TRBD1 for D (5 bases). The germline V and J ends were trimmed by 4 bases and 1 base, with 8 bases remaining between them. CDR3 length: 14 amino acids. Germline-derived CDR1 and CDR2 are MNHNS and SASEGT. In nucleotides, the CDR3 is TGTGCCAGCAGTGGTAGGGGTTCCTACAATGAGCAGTTCTTC. Protein product: CASSGRGSYNEQFF.

This clonotype was seen at least ten times. The chain joins TRBV4-1 to TRBJ1-1; a weak D match, TRBD1 (5 bases). The CDR3 is 16 residues long. Germline CDR1 reads MGHRA; CDR2 reads YSYEKL. V lost 0 bases and J 5 bases, leaving 16 bases between the germline ends. The CDR3 coding sequence is TGCGCCAGCAGCCAAGATCCGGGAGGGACGGGGACTGAAGCTTTCTTT. Its translation: CASSQDPGGTGTEAFF.

The chain recombines TRBV6-2 or TRBV6-3 with TRBJ2-3, with 8 bases that match TRBD2. The CDR3 runs 16 residues. The junction had 8 bases not matched to a gene; V was cut back by 1 base and J by 5 bases. Germline lookup yields CDR1 MNHEY and CDR2 SVGEGT. The CDR3 DNA sequence: TGTGCCAGCAGTTACTTACGGGAGGGCGGCGAAGATACGCAGTATTTT. Encoded protein: CASSYLREGGEDTQYF.

This chain links TRBV10-3 with TRBJ1-1; no clear D gene. The CDR3 has 13 amino acids. CDR1 is ENHRY, CDR2 SYGVKD, per germline. V lost 10 bases, J lost 1 base, and 13 bases lay in between. The CDR3: CATVQPPNTEAFF. In nucleotides, the CDR3 is TGTGCCACCGTACAGCCCCCGAACACTGAAGCTTTCTTT.

CDR3 sequence reads: CASRPERSYEQYF. CDR3 nucleotides: TGTGCCAGCCGCCCCGAGAGGTCCTACGAGCAGTACTTC. The genes are TRBV7-9 and TRBJ2-7, with D unresolved. The CDR3 runs 13 residues. The V gene's germline CDR1 is SEHNR and CDR2 FQNEAQ (reference sequence). Trimming pared 8 bases from V and 1 base from J, leaving 12 bases between.